The source of this T cell receptor beta chain is a study of control samples from healthy donors and cancer patients. Data came from immunoSEQ multiplex PCR; TCRdb stores just in-frame clones and leaves some out. In the table there are about 85,000 clones, around nine tenths of which are singletons. Germline-derived CDR1 and CDR2 are SGHAT and FQNNGV. This CDR3 contains 15 residues. The V end lost 5 bases, the J end lost 4 bases, and 17 bases lay between the germline ends. Material: blood. The receptor was isolated from a woman aged 55-70 years in good health. J is TRBJ1-1 and V is TRBV11-2, with D possibly TRBD1 on 5 matching bases. The CDR3 DNA sequence: TGTGCCAGCAGCAAGACGGGGACGGGGGGCACTGAAGCTTTCTTT. This sequence encodes CASSKTGTGGTEAFF.